The 22 T cell receptor beta chains presented below share a single source sample, sequenced in a study of shared T cell receptors in the human thymus. The repertoire was sequenced with immunoSEQ multiplex PCR; TCRdb's copy has only in-frame clones and lacks some. The repertoire includes 700,000 to 750,000 clones, approximately 85% of them detected once, and more than 0.01% sits in the top ten. The same data also contributed to another study, on human thymus T cells.

Sequenced sample: thymocytes. The origin of the receptors is a girl under three years old with a congenital heart defect.

This rearrangement joins TRBV19 to TRBJ1-1; a weak D match, TRBD1 (5 bases). Looked up from germline, CDR1 is LNHDA and CDR2 is SQIVND (reference sequence). Deletions cut 3 bases from V and 5 bases from J, with 16 bases between. This CDR3 region has 15 residues. The CDR3, as DNA: TGTGCCAGTAGTATTGGGCGGGGGGAGTATACTGAAGCTTTCTTT. Its translation is CASSIGRGEYTEAFF.

The J gene is TRBJ1-3, the V gene TRBV7-6, with D maybe TRBD1 (5 bases). Deletions cut 5 bases from V and 3 bases from J, with 23 bases between. Germline V gene lookup returns CDR1 SGHVS and CDR2 FNYEAQ. This CDR3 comprises 18 residues. The CDR3 region has the DNA TGTGCCAGCAGCCACAATATCCCGGGCAGGGCACGTGGAAACACCATATATTTT. It yields the protein CASSHNIPGRARGNTIYF.

The V call is TRBV5-1, the J call TRBJ1-1, with TRBD1 matching 9 bases. CDR3 length: 15 amino acids. Germline-derived CDR1 and CDR2 are SGHRS and YFSETQ. Losses at the gene ends were 3 bases for V and 1 base for J; bases not matched to a gene: 4. CDR3 nucleotide sequence: TGCGCCAGCAGCTACAGGGGGCGGGGGAACACTGAAGCTTTCTTT. This sequence encodes CASSYRGRGNTEAFF.

V and J are TRBV6-6 and TRBJ1-2; no clear D gene. V dropped 2 bases and J dropped 2 bases, with 9 bases sitting between them. The CDR3 runs 14 residues. Per the germline V gene, CDR1 is MNHNY and CDR2 is SVGAGI (reference sequence). This chain's CDR3 is CASSYDDGNYGYTF. Here the CDR3 DNA reads TGTGCCAGCAGTTACGACGACGGGAACTATGGCTACACCTTC.

This clone was detected once. The chain uses TRBV6-7 and TRBJ2-2; 8 positions match TRBD2. TRBV6-7 carries the ORF label, with uncertain function. V gave up 3 bases and J gave up 0 bases; unmatched junction bases: 12. The CDR3 is made up of 19 amino acids. Here the CDR3 reads CASSYRERGLLSNTGELFF. The CDR3, as DNA: TGTGCCAGCAGTTATCGGGAGCGGGGGTTGTTATCGAACACCGGGGAGCTGTTTTTT.

Only one count was recorded for this clone. V usage is TRBV5-1 and J usage is TRBJ1-2; tentatively, D is TRBD1 (6 bases). This CDR3 is built from 13 residues. The V end was cut by 1 base, the J end by 6 bases, with 10 bases between. CDR1 and CDR2 from the germline V gene are SGHRS and YFSETQ. Written as DNA, the CDR3 is TGCGCCAGCAGCTTGTCCACAGGGAATGGCTACACCTTC. It translates to CASSLSTGNGYTF. Variable domain in full (rest from reference TRBV5-1 and TRBJ1-2): KAGVTQTPRYLIKTRGQQVTLSCSPISGHRSVSWYQQTPGQGLQFLFEYFSETQRNKGNFPGRFSGRQFSNSRSEMNVSTLELGDSALYLCASSLSTGNGYTFGSGTRLTVV.

V and J are TRBV5-4 and TRBJ2-5; D gene uncertain. Trimming took off 0 bases at V and 1 base at J, with 10 bases between the two ends. This CDR3 comprises 15 residues. Germline V gene data show CDR1 as SGHNT and CDR2 as YYREEE (reference sequence). In DNA, the CDR3 is TGTGCCAGCAGCTTGGCCTCAGGCAGCCAAGAGACCCAGTACTTC. The encoded protein is CASSLASGSQETQYF.

The chain couples TRBV28 to TRBJ2-5; D uncertain. The CDR3 covers 15 residues. Germline CDR1 is MDHEN and CDR2 is SYDVKM. V dropped 5 bases and J dropped 1 base, with 14 bases sitting between them. CDR3 DNA: TGTGCCAGCAGTCCTGTCCTTCACAGCCAAGAGACCCAGTACTTC. Amino acids: CASSPVLHSQETQYF.

This clone was seen a single time. This chain connects TRBV30 to TRBJ1-6; 7 positions match TRBD1. In germline, CDR1 is GTSNPN, CDR2 SVGIG (reference sequence). Trimming took 0 bases from V and 7 from J; bases not matched to a gene: 9. This CDR3 contains 16 residues. The CDR3 region is CAWSVEGQTTNSPLHF. The CDR3 region has the DNA TGTGCCTGGAGTGTAGAGGGACAGACCACCAATTCACCCCTCCACTTT.

The V gene is TRBV25-1, the J gene TRBJ2-5; perhaps TRBD1 as D (6 bases). TRBJ2-7 explains the end of the DNA better; the J call may be wrong. The germline CDR1 and CDR2 sequences are MGHDK and SYGVNS. The CDR3 loop spans 14 amino acids. The DNA of the CDR3 is TGTGCCAGCAGGACCCGGGACACGTCCTACGAGCAGTACTTC. Protein: CASRTRDTSYEQYF.

The rearrangement uses TRBV27 and TRBJ2-7; 10 bases align to TRBD2. The CDR3 runs 15 residues. Germline V gene sequence: CDR1 MNHEY, CDR2 SMNVEV (reference sequence). With 4 bases clipped from V and 3 bases from J, the junction kept 6 bases outside the gene matches. CDR3 sequence: CASSSLAGVLYEQYF. The CDR3, as DNA: TGTGCCAGCAGTTCTCTAGCGGGGGTCCTCTACGAGCAGTACTTC.

The gene calls are TRBV9 and TRBJ1-6; the D gene is possibly TRBD1 (5 bases). CDR1 SGDLS and CDR2 YYNGEE come from the germline V gene. This CDR3 region has 16 residues. Trimming left V 0 bases short and J 10 bases short, with 17 bases between. The CDR3 coding sequence is TGTGCCAGCAGCGTAGACGACATAGGGGTCGTGTCACCCCTCCACTTT. Translating it yields CASSVDDIGVVSPLHF. Looking up the rest from reference TRBV9 and TRBJ1-6 gives the full variable domain: DSGVTQTPKHLITATGQRVTLRCSPRSGDLSVYWYQQSLDQGLQFLIQYYNGEERAKGNILERFSAQQFPDLHSELNLSSLELGDSALYFCASSVDDIGVVSPLHFGNGTRLTVT.

This clone was counted a single time. V gene TRBV7-8 combines with J gene TRBJ1-6; D unclear. The CDR3 consists of 16 residues. V was shortened by 4 bases and J by 0 bases, with 10 bases between the two germline ends. From germline, CDR1 is SGHVS and CDR2 FQNEAQ. The CDR3 loop reads CASSSHPSSYNSPLHF. The CDR3 bases are TGTGCCAGCAGCTCACACCCTAGCTCCTATAATTCACCCCTCCACTTT.

The chain has TRBV20-1 and TRBJ2-7; 7 nucleotides match TRBD1. CDR3 length: 11 amino acids. CDR1 and CDR2 (germline): DFQATT, SNEGSKA (reference sequence). CDR3 DNA: TGCAGCCCCGGGCAGGGGGACGAGCAGTACTTC. It translates to CSPGQGDEQYF.

The V call is TRBV5-4, the J call TRBJ2-7, with 11 bases identical to TRBD2. Germline lookup yields CDR1 SGHNT and CDR2 YYREEE (reference sequence). V was pared by 0 bases and J by 13 bases, with 9 bases of the junction left unmatched. The CDR3 is 14 residues long. The CDR3 nucleotides are TGTGCCAGCAGCTTGGCCACTAGCGGGGGCCCCGCCTACTTC. Its translation: CASSLATSGGPAYF.

This chain uses TRBV28 with TRBJ1-6, with D unclear. Trimming removed 2 bases at V and 11 bases at J, with 31 bases between. The germline gives CDR1 MDHEN, CDR2 SYDVKM. The CDR3 has 20 amino acids. The CDR3 region is CASSLLALPSLRVFFAPLHF. In DNA form, the CDR3 reads TGTGCCAGCAGTTTACTTGCCCTACCGTCGTTGAGGGTATTTTTTGCACCCCTCCACTTT.

J is TRBJ2-7 and V is TRBV11-2; 8 nucleotides align to TRBD1. This CDR3 has 17 amino acids. V trimming: 6 bases; J trimming: 6 bases; junction bases outside the gene matches: 19. Germline CDR1 SGHAT, CDR2 FQNNGV. The CDR3 sequence: CASSSSPRTGLSCEQYF. Here the CDR3 DNA reads TGTGCCAGCAGTAGCTCTCCGCGGACAGGGTTGTCTTGCGAGCAGTACTTC. Complete variable domain (other parts from reference TRBV11-2 and TRBJ2-7): EAGVAQSPRYKIIEKRQSVAFWCNPISGHATLYWYQQILGQGPKLLIQFQNNGVVDDSQLPKDRFSAERLKGVDSTLKIQPAKLEDSAVYLCASSSSPRTGLSCEQYFGPGTRLTVT.

V gene TRBV4-2 combines with J gene TRBJ2-4; D call uncertain. This CDR3 has 14 residues. V lost 0 bases, J lost 5 bases, and 8 bases lay in between. CDR1 LGHNA and CDR2 YNFKEQ come from the germline V gene. CDR3 sequence: CASSQDTSENIQYF. As DNA, the CDR3 is TGTGCCAGCAGCCAAGATACTTCCGAAAACATTCAGTACTTC.

In its sample, this clone was seen a few times. This CDR3 is CASFLSPGLAVTQETQYF. CDR3 nucleotide sequence: TGTGCCAGCTTTCTTAGCCCGGGACTAGCGGTTACCCAAGAGACCCAGTACTTC. This sequence joins TRBV2 and TRBJ2-5; 11 bases are a match to TRBD2. The germline CDR1 and CDR2 sequences are SNHLY and FYNNEI. V was clipped by 8 bases and J by 1 base; unmatched bases: 15. The CDR3 loop spans 18 amino acids.

The rearrangement links TRBV9 to TRBJ2-3; TRBD2 aligns across 9 bases. V shed 2 bases and J 3 bases; nucleotides not matched to a gene: 4. Germline V gives CDR1 SGDLS, CDR2 YYNGEE. The CDR3 totals 15 residues. The CDR3 loop is CASSVGRGGTDTQYF. The CDR3 DNA is TGTGCCAGCAGCGTCGGGCGGGGGGGGACAGATACGCAGTATTTT.

In DNA, the CDR3 is TGCAGTGCTAGCTGGGGCGACTACACCTTC. As protein: CSASWGDYTF. V and J are TRBV20-1 and TRBJ1-2; D is perhaps TRBD1 (5 bases). Per the germline V gene, CDR1 is DFQATT and CDR2 is SNEGSKA (reference sequence). The CDR3 loop spans 10 amino acids. Trimming shortened V by 3 bases and J by 10 bases, and 9 bases separated the two germline ends.

This rearrangement joins TRBV13 to TRBJ1-1, with D possibly TRBD1 on 5 matching bases. Trimming pared 1 base from V and 0 bases from J, leaving 15 bases between. The CDR3 loop spans 17 amino acids. Per the germline V gene, CDR1 is PRHDT and CDR2 is FYEKMQ (reference sequence). The CDR3 nucleotides read TGTGCCAGCAGCTTAGTGGGGACTTCGGCAATGAACACTGAAGCTTTCTTT. Translation gives CASSLVGTSAMNTEAFF.